A selection of T cell receptor beta chains follows, all from one sample in a study of T-cell reconstitution after alpha-beta-depleted transplantation in children. TCRdb re-derived calls from the PCR reads in MiXCR, one entry per CDR3 protein. The data show hundreds of thousands of distinct CDR3 sequences, about 15% seen once. This specimen was PBMCs, mostly from graft donor cells, taken 360 days after TCRalphabeta/CD19-depleted stem cell transplant. The receptors were gathered from a male patient younger than 18 who had a stem cell transplant for acute lymphoblastic leukemia, so the T cells may come from the graft donor. Each CDR3 is given without its conserved first and last residue. A D gene is named only where the DNA matches it firmly. Some rows have no size entry. The others give once, few or many, or a class for an expanded clone.

CDR3aa | abundance | d_gene | j_gene | v_gene
AWSVLGGGAENEQF | many | TRBD2 | TRBJ2-1 | TRBV30
ASSSGWGTGELF | few | NA | TRBJ2-2 | TRBV7-9
ASSLELVWETQY | few | NA | TRBJ2-5 | TRBV5-4
ASRSLQGRDTQY | few | TRBD1 | TRBJ2-3 | TRBV11-2
ASSEPGHGSDEQY | NA | NA | TRBJ2-7 | TRBV5-1
ASSYYSGRVAEQF | NA | TRBD2 | TRBJ2-1 | TRBV5-1
AISEPGQGLTYEQY | NA | TRBD1 | TRBJ2-7 | TRBV10-3
ASSYATEAF | few | NA | TRBJ1-1 | TRBV6-5
ACGRYEQY | many | NA | TRBJ2-7 | TRBV6-5
ASSLSGTSNADTQY | NA | NA | TRBJ2-3 | TRBV4-1
ASSPSANTGELF | many | NA | TRBJ2-2 | TRBV18
SGTSTSVTLNEQF | NA | TRBD2 | TRBJ2-1 | TRBV20-1
ATSGGKPATYNEQF | few | NA | TRBJ2-1 | TRBV24-1
ASSPAGLGVNEQF | many | NA | TRBJ2-1 | TRBV5-6
ASSQRAEGYMNEQF | few | NA | TRBJ2-1 | TRBV4-1
SAPPLAGTDTQY | few | TRBD2 | TRBJ2-3 | TRBV20-1
SVEWAQDFSYEQY | NA | NA | TRBJ2-7 | TRBV29-1
ASSLAPGGLSQY | few | TRBD1 | TRBJ2-3 | TRBV27
ATSRDWGGNGADTQY | NA | TRBD2 | TRBJ2-3 | TRBV15
ASSLLIGGRVNTQY | many | TRBD2 | TRBJ2-3 | TRBV7-3
SASGRSLLRSYEQY | few | NA | TRBJ2-7 | TRBV20-1
ASSRDRDLGTDTQY | NA | TRBD1 | TRBJ2-3 | TRBV9
ASNVLRDSFPPQQF | NA | TRBD1 | TRBJ2-1 | TRBV6-1
ASSRPLEEQF | NA | NA | TRBJ2-1 | TRBV4-1
ASKEPRSGFTDTQY | few | NA | TRBJ2-3 | TRBV12-3/TRBV12-4
ASRLLRGFGELF | NA | NA | TRBJ2-2 | TRBV11-1
SALLGDNTGELF | many | NA | TRBJ2-2 | TRBV29-1
ASSLRGGQRNTEAF | few | TRBD1 | TRBJ1-1 | TRBV7-9
ASSYQTGWTEAF | NA | NA | TRBJ1-1 | TRBV5-1